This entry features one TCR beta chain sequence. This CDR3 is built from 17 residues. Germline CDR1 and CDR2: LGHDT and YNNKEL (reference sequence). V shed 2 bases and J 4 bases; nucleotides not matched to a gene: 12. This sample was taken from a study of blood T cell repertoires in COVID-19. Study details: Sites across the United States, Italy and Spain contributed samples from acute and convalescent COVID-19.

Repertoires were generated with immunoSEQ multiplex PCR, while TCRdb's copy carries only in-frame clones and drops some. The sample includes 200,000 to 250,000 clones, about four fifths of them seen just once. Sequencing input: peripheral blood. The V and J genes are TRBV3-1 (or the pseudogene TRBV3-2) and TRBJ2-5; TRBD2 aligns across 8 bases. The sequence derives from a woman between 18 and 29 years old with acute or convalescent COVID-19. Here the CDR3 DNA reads TGTGCCAGCAGCCAAACTGACACCCAGCGGGGGAGAGAGACCCAGTACTTC. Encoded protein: CASSQTDTQRGRETQYF.